This TCR beta chain was recorded in a study of T-cell reconstitution after alpha-beta-depleted transplantation in children. J gave up 2 bases and V 6 bases, and 4 bases lay outside the gene matches. In germline, CDR1 is SGHRS, CDR2 YFSETQ. The CDR3 contains 14 residues. Construction of the TCRbeta library involved unique molecular identifiers. TCRdb recomputed calls from the PCR reads with MiXCR, one row per CDR3 protein. This table has 150,000 to 200,000 distinct CDR3 sequences, less than 8% appearing once. In its sample, this clonotype was seen many times. The receptor was isolated from a human donor who donated a stem cell graft to a child with Wiskott-Aldrich syndrome. The sequencing here drew on PBMCs from the stem cell graft donor, taken from the stem cell graft. The chain couples TRBV5-1 to TRBJ2-3; 9 bases are a match to TRBD2. In nucleotides, the CDR3 is TGCGCCAGCAACCTAGCGGGGACCACAGATACGCAGTATTTT. Translating it yields CASNLAGTTDTQYF. Full variable domain (outside the CDR3, taken from reference TRBV5-1 and TRBJ2-3): KAGVTQTPRYLIKTRGQQVTLSCSPISGHRSVSWYQQTPGQGLQFLFEYFSETQRNKGNFPGRFSGRQFSNSRSEMNVSTLELGDSALYLCASNLAGTTDTQYFGPGTRLTVL.